The rows below give T cell receptor beta chains drawn from one sample of a study of cytomegalovirus exposure and HLA in healthy donors. Here immunoSEQ multiplex PCR was the method, and the copy in TCRdb shows in-frame clones only, minus some. Its table records around 200,000 clones. Sequencing was performed on PBMCs. These receptors were obtained from a woman aged 25 to 39 in good health and CMV-seropositive. CDR3s include the opening cysteine and the closing phenylalanine or tryptophan. A D gene is named only where the DNA matches it firmly.

TRBV19	TRBD1	TRBJ1-5	CASSRPGTVQPQHF	TGTGCCAGTAGTAGACCGGGGACAGTTCAGCCCCAGCATTTT
TRBV5-4	TRBD2	TRBJ2-3	CASRTGTSGNIAPDTQYF	TGTGCCAGCAGGACCGGGACTAGCGGGAACATCGCCCCAGATACGCAGTATTTT
TRBV19	NA	TRBJ1-5	CASMRGFNQPQHF	TGTGCCAGTATGAGGGGGTTCAATCAGCCCCAGCATTTT
TRBV14	NA	TRBJ2-2	CASSPLAAGVTGELFF	TGTGCCAGCAGCCCCTTAGCGGCGGGCGTCACCGGGGAGCTGTTTTTT
TRBV6-1	NA	TRBJ2-7	CASGQIYEQYF	TGTGCCAGCGGACAGATCTACGAGCAGTACTTC
TRBV6-1	NA	TRBJ2-3	CASSVRDTTDTQYF	TGTGCCAGCAGTGTACGGGACACCACAGATACGCAGTATTTT
TRBV30	TRBD1	TRBJ2-7	CAWSVPGQDHEQYF	TGTGCCTGGAGTGTACCGGGACAGGACCACGAGCAGTACTTC
TRBV28	TRBD1	TRBJ1-1	CASIIRGGQTEAFF	TGTGCCAGCATCATCCGGGGGGGACAGACTGAAGCTTTCTTT
TRBV14	TRBD2	TRBJ2-7	CASSPAGGGYEQYF	TGTGCCAGCAGCCCGGCGGGGGGGGGCTACGAGCAGTACTTC
TRBV11-2	TRBD2	TRBJ2-3	CASSLMAAGNTDTQYF	TGTGCCAGCAGCTTAATGGCAGCGGGGAACACAGATACGCAGTATTTT
TRBV27	NA	TRBJ2-5	CASSLDRGAPRETQYF	TGTGCCAGCAGTTTAGATCGGGGGGCCCCAAGAGAGACCCAGTACTTC
TRBV30	NA	TRBJ2-3	CAWSVTGASDTQYF	TGTGCCTGGAGTGTAACGGGAGCCTCAGATACGCAGTATTTT
TRBV19	TRBD2	TRBJ2-7	CASSTGLAGPSYEQYF	TGTGCCAGTAGTACGGGACTAGCGGGGCCCTCCTACGAGCAGTACTTC
TRBV2	TRBD1	TRBJ1-6	CASRGQGSSPLHF	TGTGCCAGCAGGGGACAGGGATCTTCACCCCTCCACTTT
TRBV18	TRBD1	TRBJ1-5	CASSGTGEQPQHF	TGTGCCAGCTCCGGGACAGGGGAGCAGCCCCAGCATTTT
TRBV6-1	TRBD2	TRBJ2-1	CASSEVAGGYNEQFF	TGTGCCAGCAGTGAAGTAGCGGGAGGTTACAATGAGCAGTTCTTC
TRBV30	NA	TRBJ2-7	CAWSGGDGGSYEQYF	TGTGCCTGGAGCGGCGGGGACGGCGGCTCCTACGAGCAGTACTTC
TRBV11-3	NA	TRBJ2-3	CASSPFRDTDTQYF	TGTGCCAGCAGCCCCTTCCGGGATACAGATACGCAGTATTTT
TRBV7-2	TRBD2	TRBJ2-1	CASSLRRLASYNEQFF	TGTGCCAGCAGCTTAAGAAGACTAGCGAGTTACAATGAGCAGTTCTTC
TRBV6-4	NA	TRBJ2-2	CASSEGDTGELFF	TGTGCCAGCAGTGAAGGGGACACCGGGGAGCTGTTTTTT
TRBV5-1	NA	TRBJ1-1	CASSSEGEAFF	TGCGCCAGCAGCTCCGAGGGTGAAGCTTTCTTT
TRBV6-5	NA	TRBJ1-6	CASSSTWNSPLHF	TGTGCCAGCAGTTCCACTTGGAATTCACCCCTCCACTTT
TRBV5-4	NA	TRBJ2-5	CASSLEQGREETQYF	TGTGCCAGCAGCTTGGAACAGGGAAGGGAGGAGACCCAGTACTTC
TRBV2	NA	TRBJ1-5	CASSVRGTSNQPQHF	TGTGCCAGCAGTGTAAGGGGGACTAGCAATCAGCCCCAGCATTTT
TRBV2	NA	TRBJ2-7	CASSEQKAGAYYEQYF	TGTGCCAGCAGTGAACAAAAGGCCGGAGCGTACTACGAGCAGTACTTC
TRBV5-1	TRBD1	TRBJ1-1	CASSSGQPMNTEAFF	TGCGCCAGCAGTTCGGGACAGCCGATGAACACTGAAGCTTTCTTT
TRBV7-8	NA	TRBJ2-5	CASSRSFGETQYF	TGTGCCAGCAGCCGATCCTTCGGGGAGACCCAGTACTTC
TRBV13	TRBD1	TRBJ2-7	CASSLRPAGQGTYEQYF	TGTGCCAGCAGCTTGAGGCCCGCGGGACAGGGGACCTACGAGCAGTACTTC
TRBV27	NA	TRBJ1-1	CASSLGSEAFF	TGTGCCAGCAGTTTGGGCAGTGAAGCTTTCTTT
TRBV2	TRBD2	TRBJ2-5	CASSRLTSGQETQYF	TGTGCCAGCAGTCGACTTACTAGCGGACAAGAGACCCAGTACTTC
TRBV4-1	TRBD1	TRBJ2-7	CASSQGTGTYEQYF	TGCGCCAGCAGCCAAGGGACAGGGACATACGAGCAGTACTTC
TRBV5-6	NA	TRBJ1-5	CASSLFADQPQHF	TGTGCCAGCAGCTTGTTTGCAGATCAGCCCCAGCATTTT
TRBV5-4	NA	TRBJ1-5	CASSLEGGSNQPQHF	TGTGCCAGCAGCTTGGAGGGCGGGAGCAATCAGCCCCAGCATTTT
TRBV7-9	NA	TRBJ1-1	CASSFERGTEAFF	TGTGCCAGCAGCTTTGAAAGGGGGACTGAAGCTTTCTTT
TRBV27	TRBD1	TRBJ2-3	CASSSGQGAPGTDTQYF	TGTGCCAGCAGTTCGGGACAGGGGGCGCCGGGAACAGATACGCAGTATTTT
TRBV7-7	NA	TRBJ1-1	CASSLQFTEAFF	TGTGCCAGCAGCTTACAGTTTACTGAAGCTTTCTTT
TRBV2	TRBD2	TRBJ2-2	CASSRDYNTGELFF	TGTGCCAGCAGCCGGGACTACAACACCGGGGAGCTGTTTTTT
TRBV27	NA	TRBJ1-5	CASSLHQPQHF	TGTGCCAGCAGTCTCCATCAGCCCCAGCATTTT
TRBV29-1	TRBD1	TRBJ1-4	CSVEDGTAFNEKLFF	TGCAGCGTTGAAGATGGGACAGCTTTTAATGAAAAACTGTTTTTT
TRBV4-1	NA	TRBJ1-4	CASSRRLGVNEKLFF	TGCGCCAGCAGCCGACGGTTGGGCGTGAATGAAAAACTGTTTTTT